Sequencing of this T cell receptor (beta chain) was carried out in a study of Ad26.COV2.S vaccination and SARS-CoV-2 variants. At the level of the study: Participant was drawn from the COV1001 Ad26.COV2.S trial arm. Once or twice, 56 days apart, Ad26.COV2.S was delivered intramuscularly. General observations from the study: Spike-specific TCR breadth was greater after Ad26.COV2.S than placebo.

Repertoires were generated with immunoSEQ multiplex PCR, while TCRdb's copy carries only in-frame clones and drops some. Among some 480,000 clones, around 85% were seen once, and the ten largest hold 9.5% to 15%. Treatment in this sample: roughly 18 received Ad26.COV2.S at low or high dose, single or two shots; about five received placebo; per-sample allocation not given. Samples came from day 63 after the first vaccine or placebo injection. Built on an Ad26 vector, the vaccine expressed Wuhan-strain SARS-CoV-2 spike. Details on this clone: Its specificity is not known.

Trimming took 0 bases from V and 3 from J; bases not matched to a gene: 11. CDR1 SGHTA and CDR2 FQGNSA come from the germline V gene. This CDR3 has 18 amino acids. The specimen was peripheral blood, collected in a trial of Ad26.COV2.S vaccine versus placebo. This receptor was identified in a person between 18 and 65 years old who received the Ad26.COV2.S COVID-19 vaccine or a placebo. The chain carries TRBV7-2 and TRBJ2-7, with 10 bases identical to TRBD2. CDR3 residues: CASSLALGGSGGYYEQYF. In nucleotides, the CDR3 is TGTGCCAGCAGCTTAGCGCTAGGTGGTAGCGGGGGGTACTACGAGCAGTACTTC. Filled out from reference TRBV7-2 and TRBJ2-7, the complete variable domain reads GAGVSQSPSNKVTEKGKDVELRCDPISGHTALYWYRQSLGQGLEFLIYFQGNSAPDKSGLPSDRFSAERTGGSVSTLTIQRTQQEDSAVYLCASSLALGGSGGYYEQYFGPGTRLTVT.